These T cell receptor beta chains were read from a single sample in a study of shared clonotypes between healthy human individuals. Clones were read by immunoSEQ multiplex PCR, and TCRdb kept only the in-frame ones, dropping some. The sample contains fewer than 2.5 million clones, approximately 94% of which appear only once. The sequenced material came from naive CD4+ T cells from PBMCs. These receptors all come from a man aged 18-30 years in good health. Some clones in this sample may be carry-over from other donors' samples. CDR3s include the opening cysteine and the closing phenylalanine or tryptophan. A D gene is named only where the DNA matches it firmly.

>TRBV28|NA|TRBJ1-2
CASSYNQGTNQGYTF
TGTGCCAGCAGTTATAATCAAGGGACAAATCAGGGCTACACCTTC
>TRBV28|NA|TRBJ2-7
CASSPGGKLYEQYF
TGTGCCAGCAGCCCTGGCGGGAAGTTGTACGAGCAGTACTTC
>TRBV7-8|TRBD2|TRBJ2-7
CASSPRLASSYEQYF
TGTGCCAGCAGCCCCCGACTAGCGTCAAGCTACGAGCAGTACTTC
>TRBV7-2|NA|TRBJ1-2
CASSFGHRVYGYTF
TGTGCCAGCAGCTTTGGCCACAGAGTCTATGGCTACACCTTC
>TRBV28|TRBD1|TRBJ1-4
CASSLPGAGGEKLFF
TGTGCCAGCAGTTTGCCCGGTGCAGGGGGTGAAAAACTGTTTTTT
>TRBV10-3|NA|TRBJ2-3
CAISESTGADTQYF
TGTGCCATCAGTGAGTCGACCGGGGCAGATACGCAGTATTTT
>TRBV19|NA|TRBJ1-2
CASTQPRATNYGYTF
TGTGCCAGTACCCAACCCCGGGCCACAAACTATGGCTACACCTTC
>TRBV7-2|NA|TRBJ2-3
CASSLGGYTDTQYF
TGTGCCAGCAGCTTGGGTGGGTACACAGATACGCAGTATTTT
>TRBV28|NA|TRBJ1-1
CASSSRDGGGAFF
TGTGCCAGCAGTTCACGGGACGGCGGGGGAGCTTTCTTT
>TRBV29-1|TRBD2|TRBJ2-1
CSVESSGRALNEQFF
TGCAGCGTTGAATCGAGCGGGAGGGCCCTCAATGAGCAGTTCTTC
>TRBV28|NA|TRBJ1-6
CASRRGRRRTYNSPLHF
TGTGCCAGCAGGCGGGGGAGACGGAGGACCTATAATTCACCCCTCCACTTT
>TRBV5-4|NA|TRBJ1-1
CASSLNQRGDTEAFF
TGTGCCAGCAGCTTGAATCAGAGAGGTGACACTGAAGCTTTCTTT
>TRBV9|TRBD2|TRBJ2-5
CASSGSSGNQETQYF
TGTGCCAGCAGCGGATCTAGCGGGAACCAAGAGACCCAGTACTTC
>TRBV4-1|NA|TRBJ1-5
CASSQEQYSNQPQHF
TGCGCCAGCAGCCAAGAACAGTATAGCAATCAGCCCCAGCATTTT